The text below deals with one T cell receptor beta chain. V was clipped by 4 bases and J by 5 bases; unmatched bases: 16. CDR1 is MGHDK and CDR2 is SYGVNS in the germline V gene. This CDR3 has 18 residues. Beta-chain TCR CDR3 regions were amplified from RNA transcripts. First-round RT-PCR employed HTBI primers, with a second-round multiplex PCR after it. TCRdb reanalysed the multiplex PCR reads using MiXCR and keeps one entry per CDR3 protein. The table shows approximately 160,000 distinct CDR3 sequences, with 39% occurring only once. This entry is derived from a study of Graves' ophthalmopathy and Graves' hyperthyroidism.

This TCR came from a young man with Graves' ophthalmopathy. The specimen sequenced was peripheral blood. The chain employs TRBV25-1 and TRBJ1-1, with 10 bases fitting TRBD1. The CDR3 DNA is TGTGCCAGCAGTGGAAGGGGTGGGACAGGGGTTGTATGGACTGAAGCTTTCTTT. It translates to CASSGRGGTGVVWTEAFF.